Listed below are T cell receptor beta chains from one sample, sequenced in a study of B cell selection in AIRE deficiency. This table comes from immunoSEQ multiplex PCR, and its TCRdb copy is limited to in-frame clones, with some not included. The repertoire holds some 25,000 clones, around 97% seen once, with 0.2% in the top ten. Material: conventional CD4+ T cells sorted from PBMCs. These receptors were taken from a human donor with AIRE deficiency. CDR3s include the opening cysteine and the closing phenylalanine or tryptophan. Each record gives: clone size, J gene, V gene, CDR3 protein. The size entry is marked missing in some rows and otherwise reads once, few, many or a size class.

.,TRBJ1-4,TRBV27,CASSLRSGTVPATNEKLFF
.,TRBJ2-2,TRBV7-2,CASSPGTHGELFF
.,TRBJ2-2,TRBV18,CASSALGGAAANTGELFF
.,TRBJ1-4,TRBV15,CATSREGQGAWKLFF
.,TRBJ2-3,TRBV5-1,CASSLELFTDTQYF
once,TRBJ1-1,TRBV7-2,CASSRTAKNTEAFF
.,TRBJ2-3,TRBV5-1,CASSPRRGRAYTDTQYF
.,TRBJ1-4,TRBV4-3,CASSQDRGVETNEKLFF
.,TRBJ2-7,TRBV6-6,CASSYFYEQYF
.,TRBJ2-7,TRBV19,CASSIRSRSSYEQYF
.,TRBJ2-7,TRBV28,CASKGGSIAYEQYF
.,TRBJ2-7,TRBV19,CASSPRLAGGYEQYF
.,TRBJ2-5,TRBV5-1,CASSFGTSGQETQYF
.,TRBJ2-5,TRBV5-1,CASSSPGTGETQYF
.,TRBJ2-7,TRBV11-1,CASSDKTGYEQYF
.,TRBJ1-1,TRBV2,CASGSRSSGFAVNEAFF
.,TRBJ1-5,TRBV10-2,CASSENLRGRGNQPQHF
.,TRBJ1-6,TRBV5-4,CASSLGTGSPLHF
.,TRBJ2-1,TRBV28,CASRVSGSTYNEQFF
.,TRBJ1-2,TRBV18,CASSPRPGLAANYGYTF
.,TRBJ2-5,TRBV29-1,CSVENKETQYF
.,TRBJ1-2,TRBV4-3,CASSQRYGGLVGYTF
.,TRBJ1-1,TRBV28,CASSHGGAATEAFF
.,TRBJ1-1,TRBV29-1,CSVVKNTEAFF
.,TRBJ2-3,TRBV28,CASSLWAGAGTDTQYF
.,TRBJ2-1,TRBV5-4,CASSSGGRTVGNEQFF
.,TRBJ1-4,TRBV5-1,CASSLEPGSGKLFF
.,TRBJ2-3,TRBV7-3,CASSSLISGGTQYF
once,TRBJ2-1,TRBV28,CASSSRTSGDTSYNEQFF
.,TRBJ1-2,TRBV7-9,CASSLGVNYGYTF
.,TRBJ2-1,TRBV7-9,CASSDRGLAGVYSYNEQFF
.,TRBJ1-5,TRBV19,CASSIQQGLGNQPQHF
.,TRBJ2-1,TRBV7-3,CASSLRQGLYNEQFF
.,TRBJ2-7,TRBV7-3,CASSLTSGGSQYF
.,TRBJ1-2,TRBV10-3,CAISEPGGGWGYTF
.,TRBJ1-1,TRBV7-9,CASSLDGGTEAFF
.,TRBJ2-7,TRBV5-6,CASSFTGQGNYEQYF
.,TRBJ2-7,TRBV7-2,CASSEPRYEQYF
.,TRBJ2-2,TRBV27,CASRRGPANTGELFF
.,TRBJ2-7,TRBV5-1,CASSFRLGQGSYEQYF
once,TRBJ2-2,TRBV9,CASSSRFVGELFF
.,TRBJ2-5,TRBV28,CASSLSTTGRGETQYF
once,TRBJ2-3,TRBV5-1,CASSLEASGSSDTQYF
.,TRBJ2-5,TRBV20-1,CSARDSETQYF
.,TRBJ1-5,TRBV19,CASRPGGDRGQPQHF
.,TRBJ2-1,TRBV7-3,CASSLPGTSGSGAYNEQFF
once,TRBJ2-7,TRBV10-3,CAISEDGRVLYF
.,TRBJ2-3,TRBV4-1,CASSQDRQTDTQYF
.,TRBJ2-2,TRBV6-1,CASSEFWGRTGELFF
.,TRBJ2-1,TRBV10-3,CAISAGTSVGREQFF
.,TRBJ1-4,TRBV5-4,CASSSDRATNEKLFF
.,TRBJ2-7,TRBV7-3,CASSLKGPGGEQYF
.,TRBJ2-1,TRBV6-5,CASSYSGVSGGDEQFF
.,TRBJ2-5,TRBV7-2,CASSPRTFQRETQYF
.,TRBJ2-3,TRBV2,CASTPSGTDTQYF
.,TRBJ2-5,TRBV6-5,CASSYWQSQETQYF
.,TRBJ2-5,TRBV5-4,CASSLAPRFRETQYF
.,TRBJ1-1,TRBV29-1,CSVRSNRVKDTEAFF
.,TRBJ1-1,TRBV7-9,CASTLKTGANTEAFF
.,TRBJ2-7,TRBV2,CASSDIVGTGRYEQYF